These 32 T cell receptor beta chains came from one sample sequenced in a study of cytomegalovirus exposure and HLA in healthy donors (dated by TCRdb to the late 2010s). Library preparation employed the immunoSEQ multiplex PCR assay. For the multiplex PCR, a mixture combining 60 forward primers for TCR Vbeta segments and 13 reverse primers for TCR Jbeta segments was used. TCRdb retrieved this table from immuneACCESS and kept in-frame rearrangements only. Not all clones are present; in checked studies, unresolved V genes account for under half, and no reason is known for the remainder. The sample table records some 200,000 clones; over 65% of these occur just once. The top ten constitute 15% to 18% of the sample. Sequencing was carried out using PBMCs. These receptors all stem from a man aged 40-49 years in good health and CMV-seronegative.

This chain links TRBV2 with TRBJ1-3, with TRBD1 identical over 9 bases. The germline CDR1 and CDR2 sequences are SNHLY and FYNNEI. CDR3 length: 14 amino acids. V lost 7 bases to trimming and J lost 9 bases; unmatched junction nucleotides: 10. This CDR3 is CASNLGQGIGTIYF. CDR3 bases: TGTGCCAGCAACCTGGGACAGGGAATAGGCACCATATATTTT.

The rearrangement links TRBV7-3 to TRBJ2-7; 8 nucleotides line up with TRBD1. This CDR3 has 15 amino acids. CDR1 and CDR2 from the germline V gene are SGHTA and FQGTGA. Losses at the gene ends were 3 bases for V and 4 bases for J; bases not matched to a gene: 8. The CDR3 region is CASSFDRGEAYEQYF. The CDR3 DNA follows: TGTGCCAGCAGCTTCGACAGGGGCGAAGCTTACGAGCAGTACTTC.

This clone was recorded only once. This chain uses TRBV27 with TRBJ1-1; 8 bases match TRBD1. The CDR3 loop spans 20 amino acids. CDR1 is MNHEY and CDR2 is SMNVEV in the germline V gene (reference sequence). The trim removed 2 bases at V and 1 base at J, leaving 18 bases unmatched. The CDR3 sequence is CASSLRAVRGLNISNTEAFF. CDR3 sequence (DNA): TGTGCCAGCAGTTTAAGGGCGGTCAGGGGGCTCAACATTTCGAACACTGAAGCTTTCTTT.

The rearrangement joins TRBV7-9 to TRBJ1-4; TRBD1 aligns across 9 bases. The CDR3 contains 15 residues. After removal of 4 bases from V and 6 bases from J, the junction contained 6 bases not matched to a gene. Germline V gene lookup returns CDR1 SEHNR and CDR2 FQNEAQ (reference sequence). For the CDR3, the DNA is TGTGCCAGCAGCTCATACAGGGGGCAAGATGAAAAACTGTTTTTT. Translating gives CASSSYRGQDEKLFF.

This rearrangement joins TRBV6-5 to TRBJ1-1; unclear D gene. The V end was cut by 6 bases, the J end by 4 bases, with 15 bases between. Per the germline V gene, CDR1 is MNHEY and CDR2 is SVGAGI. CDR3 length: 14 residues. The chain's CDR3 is CASRKQFPSTEAFF. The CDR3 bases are TGTGCCAGCAGAAAACAGTTCCCCAGCACTGAAGCTTTCTTT.

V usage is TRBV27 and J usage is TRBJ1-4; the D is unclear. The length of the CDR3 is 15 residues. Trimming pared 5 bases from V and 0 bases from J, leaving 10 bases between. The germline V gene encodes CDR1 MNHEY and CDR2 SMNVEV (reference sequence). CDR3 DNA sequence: TGTGCCAGCAGTCCAATCGGGGCAACTAATGAAAAACTGTTTTTT. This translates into CASSPIGATNEKLFF.

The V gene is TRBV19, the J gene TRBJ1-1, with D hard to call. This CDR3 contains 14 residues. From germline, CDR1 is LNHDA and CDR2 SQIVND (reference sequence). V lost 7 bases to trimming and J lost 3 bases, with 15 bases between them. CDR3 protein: CASNLPGRYTEAFF. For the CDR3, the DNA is TGTGCCAGTAACCTTCCAGGAAGATACACTGAAGCTTTCTTT.

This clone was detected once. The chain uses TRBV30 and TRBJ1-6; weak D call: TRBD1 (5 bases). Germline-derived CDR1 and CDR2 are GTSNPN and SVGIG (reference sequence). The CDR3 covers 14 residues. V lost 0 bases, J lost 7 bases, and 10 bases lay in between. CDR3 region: CAWSVIGENSPLHF. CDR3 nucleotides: TGTGCCTGGAGTGTAATAGGGGAAAATTCACCCCTCCACTTT.

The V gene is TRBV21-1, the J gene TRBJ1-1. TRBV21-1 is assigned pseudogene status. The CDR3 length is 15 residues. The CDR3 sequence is CASSKVPVEDTEAFF. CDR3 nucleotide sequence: TGTGCCAGCAGCAAAGTTCCGGTGGAGGACACTGAAGCTTTCTTT.

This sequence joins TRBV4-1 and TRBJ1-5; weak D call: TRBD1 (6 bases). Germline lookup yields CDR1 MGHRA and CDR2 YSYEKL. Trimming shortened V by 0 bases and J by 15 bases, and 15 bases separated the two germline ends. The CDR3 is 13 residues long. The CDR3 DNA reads TGCGCCAGCAGCCAAGATTATGGACAGAGAAGGCATTTT. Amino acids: CASSQDYGQRRHF.

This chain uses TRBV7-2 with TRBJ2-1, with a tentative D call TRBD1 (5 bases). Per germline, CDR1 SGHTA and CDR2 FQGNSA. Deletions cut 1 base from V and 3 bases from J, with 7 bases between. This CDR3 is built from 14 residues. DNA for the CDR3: TGTGCCAGCAGCTTAGTCCAGGGCTACAATGAGCAGTTCTTC. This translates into CASSLVQGYNEQFF.

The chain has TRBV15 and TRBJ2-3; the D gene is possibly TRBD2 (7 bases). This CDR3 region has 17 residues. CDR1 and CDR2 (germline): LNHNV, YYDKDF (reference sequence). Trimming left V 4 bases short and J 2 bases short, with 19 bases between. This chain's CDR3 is CATSTGSEGGVTDTQYF. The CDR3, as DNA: TGTGCCACCAGCACCGGGAGTGAAGGGGGGGTCACAGATACGCAGTATTTT.

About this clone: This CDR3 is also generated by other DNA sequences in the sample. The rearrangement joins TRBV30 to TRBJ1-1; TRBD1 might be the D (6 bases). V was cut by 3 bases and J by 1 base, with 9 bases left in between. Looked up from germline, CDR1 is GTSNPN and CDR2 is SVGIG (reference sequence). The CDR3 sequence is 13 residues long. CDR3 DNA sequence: TGTGCCTGGAGCCCAGGGGCGAACACTGAAGCTTTCTTT. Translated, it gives CAWSPGANTEAFF.

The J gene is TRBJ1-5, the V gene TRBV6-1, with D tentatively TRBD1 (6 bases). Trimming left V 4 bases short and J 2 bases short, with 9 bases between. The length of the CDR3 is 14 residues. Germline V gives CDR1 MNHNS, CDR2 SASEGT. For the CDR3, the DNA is TGTGCCAGCAGTGGCCGACAGGGCAATCAGCCCCAGCATTTT. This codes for CASSGRQGNQPQHF.

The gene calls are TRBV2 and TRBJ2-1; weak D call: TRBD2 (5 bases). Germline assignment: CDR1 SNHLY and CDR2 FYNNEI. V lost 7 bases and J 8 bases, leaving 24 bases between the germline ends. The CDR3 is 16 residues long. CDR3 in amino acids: CASTPGRGRGKDEQFF. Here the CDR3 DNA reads TGTGCCAGCACCCCGGGTCGTGGTCGGGGAAAGGATGAGCAGTTCTTC.

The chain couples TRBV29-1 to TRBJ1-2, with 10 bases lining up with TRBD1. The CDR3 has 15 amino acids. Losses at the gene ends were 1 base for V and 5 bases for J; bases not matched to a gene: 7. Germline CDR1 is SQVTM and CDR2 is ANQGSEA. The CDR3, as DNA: TGCAGCGTTGAAGTCACCTCGGACAGGGGGTATGGCTACACCTTC. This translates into CSVEVTSDRGYGYTF.

In DNA, the CDR3 is TGTGCCAGCAGTAGACAGGGGACCAACGAGCAGTACTTC. As protein: CASSRQGTNEQYF. The V and J genes are TRBV2 and TRBJ2-7, with 8 positions matching TRBD1. Trimming cost V 5 bases and J 5 bases; bases outside gene matches: 5. CDR1 and CDR2 from the germline V gene are SNHLY and FYNNEI. The CDR3 spans 13 residues.

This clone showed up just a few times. In DNA, the CDR3 is TGTGCCAGCAGGTCGGGGGGGGACTCCAAGGGCACTGAAGCTTTCTTT. Protein: CASRSGGDSKGTEAFF. The rearrangement uses TRBV5-4 and TRBJ1-1; possible D gene TRBD1, 5 bases. Germline lookup yields CDR1 SGHNT and CDR2 YYREEE (reference sequence). Trimming removed 5 bases at V and 4 bases at J, with 21 bases between. This CDR3 is built from 16 residues.

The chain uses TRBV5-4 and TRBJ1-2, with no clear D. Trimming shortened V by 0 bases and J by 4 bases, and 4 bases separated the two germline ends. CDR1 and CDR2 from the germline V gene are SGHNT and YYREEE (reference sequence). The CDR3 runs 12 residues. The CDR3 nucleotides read TGTGCCAGCAGCTTGGACAGCTATGGCTACACCTTC. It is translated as CASSLDSYGYTF.

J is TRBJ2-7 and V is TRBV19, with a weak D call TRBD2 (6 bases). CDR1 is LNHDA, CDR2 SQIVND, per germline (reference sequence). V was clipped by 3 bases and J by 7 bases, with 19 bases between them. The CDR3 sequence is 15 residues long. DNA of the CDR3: TGTGCCAGTAGTATCGCCGGGAGCGCCCCGGGGGAGCAGTACTTC. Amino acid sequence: CASSIAGSAPGEQYF. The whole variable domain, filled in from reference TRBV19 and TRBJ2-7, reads DGGITQSPKYLFRKEGQNVTLSCEQNLNHDAMYWYRQDPGQGLRLIYYSQIVNDFQKGDIAEGYSVSREKKESFPLTVTSAQKNPTAFYLCASSIAGSAPGEQYFGPGTRLTVT.

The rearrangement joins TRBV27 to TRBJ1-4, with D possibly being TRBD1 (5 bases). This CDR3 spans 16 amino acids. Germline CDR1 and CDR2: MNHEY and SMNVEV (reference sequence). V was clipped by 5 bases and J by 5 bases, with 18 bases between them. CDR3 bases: TGTGCCAGCAGTAAACAGGTCCCGCAGTTGAATGAAAAACTGTTTTTT. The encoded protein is CASSKQVPQLNEKLFF.

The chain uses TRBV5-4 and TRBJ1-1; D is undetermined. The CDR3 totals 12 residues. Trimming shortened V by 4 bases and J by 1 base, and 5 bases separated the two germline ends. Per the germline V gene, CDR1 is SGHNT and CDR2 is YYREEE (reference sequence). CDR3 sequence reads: CASSPRNTEAFF. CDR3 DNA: TGTGCCAGCAGCCCTCGGAACACTGAAGCTTTCTTT.

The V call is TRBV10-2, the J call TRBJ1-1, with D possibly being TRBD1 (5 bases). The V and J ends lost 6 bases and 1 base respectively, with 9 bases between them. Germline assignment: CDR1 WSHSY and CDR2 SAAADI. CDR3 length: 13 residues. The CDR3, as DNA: TGCGCCAGCAGGGCGGGACGGAACACTGAAGCTTTCTTT. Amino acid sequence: CASRAGRNTEAFF.

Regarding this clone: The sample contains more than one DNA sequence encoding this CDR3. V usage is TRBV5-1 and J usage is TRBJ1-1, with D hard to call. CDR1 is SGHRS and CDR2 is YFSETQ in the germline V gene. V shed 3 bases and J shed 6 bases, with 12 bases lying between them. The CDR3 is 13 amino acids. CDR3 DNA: TGCGCCAGCAGCTGGGTGCGAAGCGCTGAAGCTTTCTTT. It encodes CASSWVRSAEAFF.

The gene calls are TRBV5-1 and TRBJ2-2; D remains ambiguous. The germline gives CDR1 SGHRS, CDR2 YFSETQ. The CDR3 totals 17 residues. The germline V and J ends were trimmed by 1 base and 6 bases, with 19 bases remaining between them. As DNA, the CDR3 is TGCGCCAGCAGCTTGTCACCCACCTTAATAGAGTCCGGGGAGCTGTTTTTT. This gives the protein CASSLSPTLIESGELFF. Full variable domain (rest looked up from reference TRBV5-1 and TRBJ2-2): KAGVTQTPRYLIKTRGQQVTLSCSPISGHRSVSWYQQTPGQGLQFLFEYFSETQRNKGNFPGRFSGRQFSNSRSEMNVSTLELGDSALYLCASSLSPTLIESGELFFGEGSRLTVL.

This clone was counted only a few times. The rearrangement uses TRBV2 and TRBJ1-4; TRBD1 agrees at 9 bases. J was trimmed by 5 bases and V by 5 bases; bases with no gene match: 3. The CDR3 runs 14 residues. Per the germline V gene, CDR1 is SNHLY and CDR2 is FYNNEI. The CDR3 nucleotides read TGTGCCAGCAGTCCCGACAGGGGGAATGAAAAACTGTTTTTT. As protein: CASSPDRGNEKLFF.

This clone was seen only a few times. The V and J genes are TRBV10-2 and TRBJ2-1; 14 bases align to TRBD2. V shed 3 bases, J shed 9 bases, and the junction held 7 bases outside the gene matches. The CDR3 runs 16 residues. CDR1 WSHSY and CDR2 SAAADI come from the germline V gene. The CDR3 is CASSEVRLAGGCEQFF. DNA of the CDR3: TGCGCCAGCAGTGAAGTTAGACTAGCGGGAGGGTGTGAGCAGTTCTTC.

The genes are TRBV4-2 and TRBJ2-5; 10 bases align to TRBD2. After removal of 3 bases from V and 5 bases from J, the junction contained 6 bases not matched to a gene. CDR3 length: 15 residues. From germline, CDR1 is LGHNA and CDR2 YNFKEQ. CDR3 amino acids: CASSQTAGGPETQYF. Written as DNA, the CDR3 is TGTGCCAGCAGCCAGACAGCGGGAGGGCCTGAGACCCAGTACTTC.

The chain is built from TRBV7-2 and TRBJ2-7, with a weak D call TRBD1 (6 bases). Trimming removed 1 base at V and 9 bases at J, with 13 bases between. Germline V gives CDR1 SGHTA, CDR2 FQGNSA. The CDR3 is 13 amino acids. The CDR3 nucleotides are TGTGCCAGCAGCTTAGAACAGGGAAACTGGCAGTACTTC. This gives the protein CASSLEQGNWQYF.

The DNA of the CDR3 is TGTGCCAGCAGCTCAGTTCAGGGTGCTGATACTGAAGCTTTCTTT. Translated: CASSSVQGADTEAFF. This rearrangement joins TRBV7-9 to TRBJ1-1; perhaps TRBD1 as D (5 bases). This CDR3 region has 15 residues. Germline V gene data show CDR1 as SEHNR and CDR2 as FQNEAQ (reference sequence). Trimming stripped 4 bases from V and 5 bases from J, with 17 bases between. Full variable domain (missing parts from reference TRBV7-9 and TRBJ1-1): DTGVSQNPRHKITKRGQNVTFRCDPISEHNRLYWYRQTLGQGPEFLTYFQNEAQLEKSRLLSDRFSAERPKGSFSTLEIQRTEQGDSAMYLCASSSVQGADTEAFFGQGTRLTVV.

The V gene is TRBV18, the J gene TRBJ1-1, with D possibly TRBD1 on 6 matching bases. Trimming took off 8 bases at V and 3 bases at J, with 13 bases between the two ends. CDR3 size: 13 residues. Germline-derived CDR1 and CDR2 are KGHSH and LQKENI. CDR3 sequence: CASHGQGHTEAFF. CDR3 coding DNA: TGTGCCAGCCACGGTCAGGGGCACACTGAAGCTTTCTTT.

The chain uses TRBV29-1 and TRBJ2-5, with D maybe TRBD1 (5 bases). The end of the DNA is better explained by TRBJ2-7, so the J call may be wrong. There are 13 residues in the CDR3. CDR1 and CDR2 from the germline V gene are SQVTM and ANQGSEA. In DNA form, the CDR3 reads TGCAGCGTTAAATACAGGTCCTCCTACGAGCAGTACTTC. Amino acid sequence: CSVKYRSSYEQYF.